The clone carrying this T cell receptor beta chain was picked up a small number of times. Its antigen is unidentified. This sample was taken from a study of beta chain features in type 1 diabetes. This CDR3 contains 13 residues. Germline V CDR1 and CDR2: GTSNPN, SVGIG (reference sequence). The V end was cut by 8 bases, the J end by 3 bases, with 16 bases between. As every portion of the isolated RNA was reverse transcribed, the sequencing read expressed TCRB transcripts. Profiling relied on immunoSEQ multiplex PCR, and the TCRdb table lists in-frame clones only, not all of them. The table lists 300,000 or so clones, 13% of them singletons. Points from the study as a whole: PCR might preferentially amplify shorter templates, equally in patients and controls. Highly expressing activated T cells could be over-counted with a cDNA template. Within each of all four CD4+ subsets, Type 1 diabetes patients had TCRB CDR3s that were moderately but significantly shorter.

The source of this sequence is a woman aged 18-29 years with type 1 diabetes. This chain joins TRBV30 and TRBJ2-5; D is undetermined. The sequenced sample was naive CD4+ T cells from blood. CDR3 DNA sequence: TGTGCCGGTTACGGGTCCCGGGAAGAGACCCAGTACTTC. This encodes CAGYGSREETQYF.